These T cell receptor beta chains were read from a single sample in a study of blood T cell repertoires in COVID-19. The table came from immunoSEQ multiplex PCR; TCRdb's copy has only in-frame clones and leaves some out. The table shows about 120,000 clones, with approximately 80% occurring only once. The source material was peripheral blood. Source of these receptors: a man aged 70 or older with active or convalescent COVID-19. Each CDR3 is given with its conserved first and last residue. The D gene is left open where the match is weak. Where a row states a size, it is once, few, many or the class of an expanded clone; other rows omit it.

v_call,j_call,d_call,clone_size,cdr3_length,cdr3_nt,cdr3_aa
TRBV19,TRBJ1-5,NA,NA,15,TGTGCCAGTAGTATAGGGGGTAAAGGGGTTCAGCCCCAGCATTTT,CASSIGGKGVQPQHF
TRBV28,TRBJ2-5,TRBD2,few,15,TGTGCCAGCAGTTTATCGGCGGGAGCGGGAGAGACCCAGTACTTC,CASSLSAGAGETQYF
TRBV30,TRBJ2-3,NA,NA,11,TGTGCCTCCGGACAGCAAGATACGCAGTATTTT,CASGQQDTQYF
TRBV3-1/TRBV3-2,TRBJ1-1,NA,NA,13,TGTGCCAGCAGCCAAGATGGGGAGACTGAAGCTTTCTTT,CASSQDGETEAFF
TRBV10-3,TRBJ1-2,NA,NA,14,TGTGCCATCAGTGGTACAAGTCCTTCCTATGGCTACACCTTC,CAISGTSPSYGYTF
TRBV28,TRBJ2-7,TRBD1,NA,15,TGTGCCACCGGCCTCAGTGGGACAGGAGCCTACGAGCAGTACTTC,CATGLSGTGAYEQYF
TRBV11-3,TRBJ2-7,NA,NA,16,TGTGCCAGCAGCTTAGAGGGGGGACAGACCCCCTACGAGCAGTACTTC,CASSLEGGQTPYEQYF
TRBV5-1,TRBJ1-5,TRBD1,NA,15,TGCGCCAGCAGCTTGGGGACAGGGGACGGTCAGCCCCAGCATTTT,CASSLGTGDGQPQHF
TRBV7-2,TRBJ2-7,TRBD1,NA,14,TGTGCCAGCAGCCCAGGGGGCGGACCCTACGAGCAGTACTTC,CASSPGGGPYEQYF
TRBV7-2,TRBJ1-1,NA,NA,15,TGTGCCAGCAGCTTAGCGGGAGGGCTGGGCACTGAAGCTTTCTTT,CASSLAGGLGTEAFF
TRBV7-6,TRBJ2-7,TRBD2,NA,16,TGTGCCAGCAGCTTAGGACGGACTAGCGGCTCCTACGAGCAGTACTTC,CASSLGRTSGSYEQYF